Below are 15 T cell receptor beta chains sequenced from a single sample in a study of early T cells in non-severe SARS-CoV-2 infection. From the 5' RACE reads, TCRdb called clonotypes with MiXCR, one entry per CDR3 protein. Of some 77,000 distinct CDR3 sequences in the sample, 16% were seen once. Sequenced input: whole blood. The receptors derive from an adult who was a healthcare worker with PCR-confirmed SARS-CoV-2 infection or an uninfected control (not recorded which).

This clonotype was detected many times. The chain has TRBV9 and TRBJ2-1, with a possible D match to TRBD2 (5 bases). CDR1 is SGDLS, CDR2 YYNGEE, per germline. Deletions cut 0 bases from V and 4 bases from J, with 8 bases between. The CDR3 consists of 14 residues. The chain's CDR3 is CASSVGPGYNEQFF. Written as DNA, the CDR3 is TGTGCCAGCAGCGTAGGCCCGGGGTACAATGAGCAGTTCTTC.

The chain combines TRBV12-3 or TRBV12-4 with TRBJ2-2; D may be TRBD2 (5 bases). The length of the CDR3 is 14 residues. Trimming left V 8 bases short and J 4 bases short, with 14 bases between. Written as DNA, the CDR3 is TGTGCCAGCCGAGAGGGTACGGTCACCGGGGAGCTGTTTTTT. Translating gives CASREGTVTGELFF.

This chain uses TRBV6-1 with TRBJ2-4; TRBD1 matches 8 bases. Germline trimming cut 2 bases from V and 0 bases from J; bases unmatched to any gene: 6. Germline assignment: CDR1 MNHNS and CDR2 SASEGT. The CDR3 covers 17 residues. DNA for the CDR3: TGTGCCAGCAGTGAAAATTGGCAGGGGGCAGCCAAAAACATTCAGTACTTC. Amino acids: CASSENWQGAAKNIQYF.

The gene calls are TRBV27 and TRBJ2-1; no clear D gene. V was shortened by 5 bases and J by 8 bases, with 16 bases between the two germline ends. Looked up from germline, CDR1 is MNHEY and CDR2 is SMNVEV (reference sequence). The CDR3 is 14 residues long. The CDR3 is CASSVGPLVHEQFF. Here the CDR3 DNA reads TGTGCCAGCAGTGTGGGCCCCCTGGTCCATGAGCAGTTCTTC.

This clonotype was detected a few times. The CDR3 bases are TGTGCCAGCAGCCAAGAAGTCGGTACGAGTGACGAGCAGTACTTC. As protein: CASSQEVGTSDEQYF. The J gene is TRBJ2-7, the V gene TRBV14; unclear D gene. Trimming took 0 bases from V and 5 from J, leaving 14 bases between them. Germline values: CDR1 SGHDN, CDR2 FVKESK. The CDR3 has 15 residues.

This clonotype was seen a few times. This sequence joins TRBV27 and TRBJ2-3; TRBD1 matches 7 bases. With 6 bases clipped from V and 3 bases from J, the junction kept 9 bases outside the gene matches. The CDR3 extends over 15 amino acids. From germline, CDR1 is MNHEY and CDR2 SMNVEV (reference sequence). CDR3 sequence reads: CASRTDRAWTDTQYF. As DNA, the CDR3 is TGTGCCAGCAGAACCGACAGGGCGTGGACAGATACGCAGTATTTT.

This clonotype appeared a few times. The J gene is TRBJ2-2, the V gene TRBV9; maybe TRBD2 (5 bases). There are 13 residues in the CDR3. Germline-derived CDR1 and CDR2 are SGDLS and YYNGEE. Trimming removed 0 bases from V and 6 bases from J, with 6 bases in between. The CDR3 DNA reads as TGTGCCAGCAGCGTAGACGGGGCCGGGGAGCTGTTTTTT. The encoded protein is CASSVDGAGELFF.

This clonotype was detected a few times. V is TRBV5-6 and J is TRBJ1-2; D ambiguous. The CDR3 is made up of 15 amino acids. Germline loops: CDR1 SGHDT, CDR2 YYEEEE. Trimming removed 5 bases from V and 8 bases from J, with 22 bases in between. The chain's CDR3 is CASRVRASRVYGYTF. As DNA, the CDR3 is TGTGCCAGCAGGGTGAGGGCTTCCCGGGTTTACGGCTACACCTTC. Drawing the rest from reference TRBV5-6 and TRBJ1-2, the complete variable domain is DAGVTQSPTHLIKTRGQQVTLRCSPKSGHDTVSWYQQALGQGPQFIFQYYEEEERQRGNFPDRFSGHQFPNYSSELNVNALLLGDSALYLCASRVRASRVYGYTFGSGTRLTVV.

This clonotype was recorded a few times. The CDR3 loop is CAISETETTGELFF. In DNA form, the CDR3 reads TGTGCCATCAGTGAGACGGAAACCACCGGGGAGCTGTTTTTT. The gene calls are TRBV10-3 and TRBJ2-2, with D uncertain. The CDR3 is made up of 14 amino acids. Germline values: CDR1 ENHRY, CDR2 SYGVKD. Trimming pared 2 bases from V and 4 bases from J, leaving 8 bases between.

The V gene is TRBV18, the J gene TRBJ2-1, with 10 bases aligning to TRBD2. Germline CDR1 is KGHSH and CDR2 is LQKENI. V shed 2 bases and J 6 bases; nucleotides not matched to a gene: 4. The CDR3 contains 15 residues. The CDR3, as DNA: TGTGCCAGCTCACCAACTAGCGGGAAGTTCAATGAGCAGTTCTTC. This codes for CASSPTSGKFNEQFF.

This chain joins TRBV9 and TRBJ1-2; TRBD1 matches 8 bases. In germline, CDR1 is SGDLS, CDR2 YYNGEE. After removal of 4 bases from V and 5 bases from J, the junction contained 4 bases not matched to a gene. This CDR3 has 13 amino acids. The CDR3 DNA reads TGTGCCAGCAGCCAGGGGGCCGTTTATGGCTACACCTTC. This translates into CASSQGAVYGYTF.

The V gene is TRBV20-1, the J gene TRBJ2-4; 9 bases are shared with TRBD2. This CDR3 comprises 14 residues. The ends lost 1 base at V and 7 bases at J; junction bases unmatched: 5. Germline V gene lookup returns CDR1 DFQATT and CDR2 SNEGSKA (reference sequence). The CDR3: CSARASGIVNIQYF. For the CDR3, the DNA is TGCAGTGCTAGAGCTAGCGGGATTGTCAACATTCAGTACTTC.

J is TRBJ2-7 and V is TRBV7-9, with D unresolved. Germline CDR1 reads SEHNR; CDR2 reads FQNEAQ (reference sequence). The CDR3 has 11 residues. V lost 3 bases, J lost 5 bases, and 5 bases lay in between. CDR3 region: CASSFSNEQYF. The CDR3, as DNA: TGTGCCAGCAGCTTCTCTAACGAGCAGTACTTC.

The table lists this clonotype with a few counts. The CDR3 sequence: CASSPSGSGANVLTF. The CDR3 DNA sequence: TGTGCCAGCTCCCCAAGCGGCTCTGGGGCCAACGTCCTGACTTTC. The rearrangement joins TRBV28 to TRBJ2-6, with a weak D call TRBD2 (5 bases). Germline-derived CDR1 and CDR2 are MDHEN and SYDVKM. V was pared by 8 bases and J by 0 bases, with 11 bases between. The CDR3 length is 15 residues. The variable domain in full, with the rest retrieved from reference TRBV28 and TRBJ2-6, is DVKVTQSSRYLVKRTGEKVFLECVQDMDHENMFWYRQDPGLGLRLIYFSYDVKMKEKGDIPEGYSVSREKKERFSLILESASTNQTSMYLCASSPSGSGANVLTFGAGSRLTVL.

This chain uses TRBV28 with TRBJ2-1; no definite D call. V lost 4 bases, J lost 12 bases, and 10 bases lay in between. CDR1 is MDHEN and CDR2 is SYDVKM in the germline V gene. The CDR3 runs 11 residues. The CDR3 spells CASSSTHRQFF. DNA for the CDR3: TGTGCCAGCAGTTCTACTCATAGGCAGTTCTTC.